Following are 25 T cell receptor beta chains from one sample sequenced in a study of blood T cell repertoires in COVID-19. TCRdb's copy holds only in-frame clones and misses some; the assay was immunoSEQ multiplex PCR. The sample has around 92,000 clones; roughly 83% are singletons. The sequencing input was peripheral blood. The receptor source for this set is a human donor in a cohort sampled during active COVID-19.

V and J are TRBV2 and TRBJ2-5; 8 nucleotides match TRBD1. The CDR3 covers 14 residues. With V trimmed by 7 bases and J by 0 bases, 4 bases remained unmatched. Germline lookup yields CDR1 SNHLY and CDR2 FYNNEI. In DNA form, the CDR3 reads TGTGCCAGCACAAGGGACAGGTACCAAGAGACCCAGTACTTC. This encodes CASTRDRYQETQYF. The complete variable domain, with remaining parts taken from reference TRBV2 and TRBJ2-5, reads EPEVTQTPSHQVTQMGQEVILRCVPISNHLYFYWYRQILGQKVEFLVSFYNNEISEKSEIFDDQFSVERPDGSNFTLKIRSTKLEDSAMYFCASTRDRYQETQYFGPGTRLLVL.

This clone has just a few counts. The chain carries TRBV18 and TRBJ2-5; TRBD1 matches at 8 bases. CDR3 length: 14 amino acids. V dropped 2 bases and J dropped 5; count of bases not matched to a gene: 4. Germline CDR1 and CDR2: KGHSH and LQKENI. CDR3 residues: CASSPSGGGETQYF. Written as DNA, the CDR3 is TGTGCCAGCTCACCATCAGGGGGCGGCGAGACCCAGTACTTC. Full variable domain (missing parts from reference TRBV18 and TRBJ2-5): NAGVMQNPRHLVRRRGQEARLRCSPMKGHSHVYWYRQLPEEGLKFMVYLQKENIIDESGMPKERFSAEFPKEGPSILRIQQVVRGDSAAYFCASSPSGGGETQYFGPGTRLLVL.

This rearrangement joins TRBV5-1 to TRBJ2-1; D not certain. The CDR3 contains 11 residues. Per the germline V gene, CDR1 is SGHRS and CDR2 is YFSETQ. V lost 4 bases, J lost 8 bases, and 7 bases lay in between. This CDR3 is CASSDRDEQFF. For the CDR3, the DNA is TGCGCCAGCAGCGATCGGGATGAGCAGTTCTTC. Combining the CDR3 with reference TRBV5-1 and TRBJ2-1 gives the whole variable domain KAGVTQTPRYLIKTRGQQVTLSCSPISGHRSVSWYQQTPGQGLQFLFEYFSETQRNKGNFPGRFSGRQFSNSRSEMNVSTLELGDSALYLCASSDRDEQFFGPGTRLTVL.

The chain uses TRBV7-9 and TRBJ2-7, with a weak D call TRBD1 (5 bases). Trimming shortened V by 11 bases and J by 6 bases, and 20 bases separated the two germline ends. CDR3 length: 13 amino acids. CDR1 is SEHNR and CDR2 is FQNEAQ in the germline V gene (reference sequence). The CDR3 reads CAYPSTLGLEQYF. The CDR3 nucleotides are TGTGCCTACCCGTCCACTCTGGGGCTCGAGCAGTACTTC.

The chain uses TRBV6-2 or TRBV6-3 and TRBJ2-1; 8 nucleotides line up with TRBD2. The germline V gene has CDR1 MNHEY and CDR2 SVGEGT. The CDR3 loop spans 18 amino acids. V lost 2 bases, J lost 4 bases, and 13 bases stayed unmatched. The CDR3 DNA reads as TGTGCCAGCAGTTACCCGACAGCCGCAGCGGGAGTTTACAATGAGCAGTTCTTC. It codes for CASSYPTAAAGVYNEQFF.

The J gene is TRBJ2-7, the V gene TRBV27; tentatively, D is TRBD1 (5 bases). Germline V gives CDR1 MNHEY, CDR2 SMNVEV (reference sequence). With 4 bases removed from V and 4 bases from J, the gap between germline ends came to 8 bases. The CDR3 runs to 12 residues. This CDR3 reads CASSWGQYEQYF. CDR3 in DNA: TGTGCCAGCAGTTGGGGCCAATACGAGCAGTACTTC.

CDR3 sequence (DNA): TGTGCCACCAGTGATTCCACGGGACTAGCGCCGTCGGATGAGCAGTTCTTC. This codes for CATSDSTGLAPSDEQFF. The chain carries TRBV24-1 and TRBJ2-1; 10 bases fit TRBD2. Trimming removed 2 bases from V and 8 bases from J; junction bases left unmatched: 11. The CDR3 is made up of 17 amino acids. CDR1 is KGHDR and CDR2 is SFDVKD in the germline V gene.

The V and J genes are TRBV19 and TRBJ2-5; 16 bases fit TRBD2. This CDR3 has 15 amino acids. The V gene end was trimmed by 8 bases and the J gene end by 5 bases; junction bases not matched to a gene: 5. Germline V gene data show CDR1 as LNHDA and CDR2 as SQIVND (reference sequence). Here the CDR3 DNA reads TGTGCCAGTGGGGGACTAGCGGGAGGGCCGGAGACCCAGTACTTC. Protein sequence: CASGGLAGGPETQYF. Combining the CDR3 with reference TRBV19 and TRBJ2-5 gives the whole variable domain DGGITQSPKYLFRKEGQNVTLSCEQNLNHDAMYWYRQDPGQGLRLIYYSQIVNDFQKGDIAEGYSVSREKKESFPLTVTSAQKNPTAFYLCASGGLAGGPETQYFGPGTRLLVL.

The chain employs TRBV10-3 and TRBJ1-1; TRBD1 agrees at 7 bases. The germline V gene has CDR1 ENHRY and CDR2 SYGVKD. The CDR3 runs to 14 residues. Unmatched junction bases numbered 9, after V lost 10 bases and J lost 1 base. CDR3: CATSSGTENTEAFF. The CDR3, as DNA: TGTGCCACCTCTTCCGGGACAGAGAACACTGAAGCTTTCTTT.

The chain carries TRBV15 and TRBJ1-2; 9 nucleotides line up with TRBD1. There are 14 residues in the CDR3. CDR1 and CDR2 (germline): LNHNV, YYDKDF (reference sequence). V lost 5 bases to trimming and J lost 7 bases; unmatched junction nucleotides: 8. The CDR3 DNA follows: TGTGCCACCAGCGACCGGGACAGGGTCTCTGGCTACACCTTC. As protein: CATSDRDRVSGYTF. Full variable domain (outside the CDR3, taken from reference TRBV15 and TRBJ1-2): DAMVIQNPRYQVTQFGKPVTLSCSQTLNHNVMYWYQQKSSQAPKLLFHYYDKDFNNEADTPDNFQSRRPNTSFCFLDIRSPGLGDTAMYLCATSDRDRVSGYTFGSGTRLTVV.

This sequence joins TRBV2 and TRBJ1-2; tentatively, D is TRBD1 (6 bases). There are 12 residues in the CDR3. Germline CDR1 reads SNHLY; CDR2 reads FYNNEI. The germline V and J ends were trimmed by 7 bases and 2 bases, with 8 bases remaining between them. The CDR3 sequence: CASNGGNYGYTF. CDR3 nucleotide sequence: TGTGCCAGCAATGGGGGCAACTATGGCTACACCTTC.

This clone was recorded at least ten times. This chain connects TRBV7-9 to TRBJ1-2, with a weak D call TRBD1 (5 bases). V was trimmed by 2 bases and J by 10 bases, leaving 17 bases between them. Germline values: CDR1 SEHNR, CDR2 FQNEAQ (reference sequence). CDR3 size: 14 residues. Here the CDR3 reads CASSLSGEWGVYTF. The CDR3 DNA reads TGTGCCAGCAGCTTAAGTGGGGAATGGGGGGTCTACACCTTC.

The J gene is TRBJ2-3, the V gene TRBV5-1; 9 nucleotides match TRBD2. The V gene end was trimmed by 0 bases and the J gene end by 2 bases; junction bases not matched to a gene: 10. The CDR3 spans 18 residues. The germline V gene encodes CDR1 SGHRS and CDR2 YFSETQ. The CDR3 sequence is CASSLGSVAGAYTDTQYF. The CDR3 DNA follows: TGCGCCAGCAGCTTGGGGAGCGTAGCGGGGGCTTACACAGATACGCAGTATTTT.

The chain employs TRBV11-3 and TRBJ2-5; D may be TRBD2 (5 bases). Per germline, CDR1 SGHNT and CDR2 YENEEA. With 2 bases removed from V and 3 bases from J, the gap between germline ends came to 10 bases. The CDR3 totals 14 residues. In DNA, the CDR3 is TGTGCCAGCAGCTTACGAGCGGAAAAAGAGACCCAGTACTTC. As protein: CASSLRAEKETQYF.

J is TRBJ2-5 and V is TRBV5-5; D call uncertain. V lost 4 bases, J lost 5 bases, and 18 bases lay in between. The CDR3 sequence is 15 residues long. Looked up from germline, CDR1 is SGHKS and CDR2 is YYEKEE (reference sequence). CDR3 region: CASSAQLTNGETQYF. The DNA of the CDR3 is TGTGCCAGCAGCGCGCAATTGACAAATGGGGAGACCCAGTACTTC.

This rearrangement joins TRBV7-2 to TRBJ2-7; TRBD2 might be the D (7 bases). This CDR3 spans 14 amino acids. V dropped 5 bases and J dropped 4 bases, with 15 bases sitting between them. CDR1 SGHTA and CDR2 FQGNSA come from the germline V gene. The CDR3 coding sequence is TGTGCCAGCAGCGAAGGGGGGGGCGCGTACGAGCAGTACTTC. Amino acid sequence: CASSEGGGAYEQYF.

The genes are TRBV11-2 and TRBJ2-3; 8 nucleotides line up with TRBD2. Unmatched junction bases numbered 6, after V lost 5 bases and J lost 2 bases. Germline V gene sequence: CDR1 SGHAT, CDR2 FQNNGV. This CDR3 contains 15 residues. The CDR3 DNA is TGTGCCAGCAGCAGTAAGCGGGGGTCCACAGATACGCAGTATTTT. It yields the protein CASSSKRGSTDTQYF.

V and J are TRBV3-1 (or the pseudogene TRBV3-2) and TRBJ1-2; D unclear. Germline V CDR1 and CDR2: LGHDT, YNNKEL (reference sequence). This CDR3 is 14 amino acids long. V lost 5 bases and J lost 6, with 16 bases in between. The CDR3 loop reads CASSTRGITNGYTF. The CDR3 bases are TGTGCCAGCAGCACCCGAGGGATTACCAATGGCTACACCTTC.

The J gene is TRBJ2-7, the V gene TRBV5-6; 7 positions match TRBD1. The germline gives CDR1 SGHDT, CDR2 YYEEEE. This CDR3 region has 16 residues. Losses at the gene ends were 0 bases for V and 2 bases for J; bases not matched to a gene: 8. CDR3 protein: CASSLEQGVFAYEQYF. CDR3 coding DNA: TGTGCCAGCAGCTTGGAGCAGGGGGTTTTCGCCTACGAGCAGTACTTC. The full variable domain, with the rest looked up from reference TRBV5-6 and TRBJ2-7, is DAGVTQSPTHLIKTRGQQVTLRCSPKSGHDTVSWYQQALGQGPQFIFQYYEEEERQRGNFPDRFSGHQFPNYSSELNVNALLLGDSALYLCASSLEQGVFAYEQYFGPGTRLTVT.

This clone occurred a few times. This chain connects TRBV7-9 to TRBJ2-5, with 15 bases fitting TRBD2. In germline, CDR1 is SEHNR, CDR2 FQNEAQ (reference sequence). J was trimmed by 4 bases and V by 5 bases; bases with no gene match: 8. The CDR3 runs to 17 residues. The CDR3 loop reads CASSQGLAGGGRETQYF. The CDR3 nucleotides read TGTGCCAGCAGCCAAGGACTAGCGGGAGGGGGGCGAGAGACCCAGTACTTC.

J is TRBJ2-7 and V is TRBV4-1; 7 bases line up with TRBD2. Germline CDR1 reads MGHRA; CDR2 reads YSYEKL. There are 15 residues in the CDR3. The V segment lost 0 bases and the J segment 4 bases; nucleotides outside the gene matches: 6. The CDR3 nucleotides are TGCGCCAGCAGCCAAGAGGTTTGGGGGGGTTACGAGCAGTACTTC. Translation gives CASSQEVWGGYEQYF.

The CDR3 is CASAGVGQQNTGELFF. The CDR3 region has the DNA TGTGCCAGCGCCGGGGTGGGACAGCAGAACACCGGGGAGCTGTTTTTT. V usage is TRBV18 and J usage is TRBJ2-2, with TRBD1 matching 7 bases. Germline CDR1 is KGHSH and CDR2 is LQKENI. The junction had 10 bases not matched to a gene; V was cut back by 8 bases and J by 1 base. This CDR3 is 16 amino acids long.

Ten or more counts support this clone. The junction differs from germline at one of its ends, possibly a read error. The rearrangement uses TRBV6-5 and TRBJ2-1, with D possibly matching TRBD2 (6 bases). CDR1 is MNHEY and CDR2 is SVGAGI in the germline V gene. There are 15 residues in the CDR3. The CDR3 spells CASSYSPAGSRPWLF. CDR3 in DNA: TGTGCCAGCAGTTACAGTCCAGCGGGTAGCCGCCCGTGGCTCTTC.

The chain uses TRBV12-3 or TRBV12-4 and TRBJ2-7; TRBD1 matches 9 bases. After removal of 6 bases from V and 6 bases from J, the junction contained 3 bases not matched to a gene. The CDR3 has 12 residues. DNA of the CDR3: TGTGCCAGCAGCCGGACAGGGGTCGAGCAGTACTTC. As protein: CASSRTGVEQYF.

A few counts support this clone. CDR3 sequence reads: CASSLETSLDTQYF. The CDR3 coding sequence is TGTGCCAGCAGCTTGGAGACAAGTCTAGATACGCAGTATTTT. The rearrangement links TRBV5-4 to TRBJ2-3; no definite D call. Germline lookup yields CDR1 SGHNT and CDR2 YYREEE (reference sequence). The CDR3 is 14 residues long. Trimming took 0 bases from V and 5 from J, leaving 10 bases between them.